These 31 T cell receptor beta chains originate from one sample sequenced in a study of T cell repertoires in cytomegalovirus infection. These receptors' targets are unknown. TCRdb reprocessed the reads with MiXCR, giving one entry per CDR3 protein. This sample yields about 78,000 distinct CDR3 sequences, of which roughly 40% are seen a single time; roughly 93% belongs to the top ten. The input for sequencing was CD8+ T cells from cultured PBMCs, taken from culture after CMV antigen stimulation. All receptors come from a human donor in good health (CMV status not recorded). Some clones in this sample may be carry-over from other donors' samples.

The chain carries TRBV19 and TRBJ2-7, with no clear D. The ends were cut back, 5 bases at V and 7 bases at J, with 12 bases in the middle. Germline lookup yields CDR1 LNHDA and CDR2 SQIVND (reference sequence). CDR3 length equals 12 residues. The DNA of the CDR3 is TGTGCCAGTAGTCTCGGGTTCGCGGAGCAGTACTTC. Its translation is CASSLGFAEQYF.

This clonotype has ten or more counts. The J gene is TRBJ2-7, the V gene TRBV28; weak D call: TRBD1 (5 bases). The CDR3 covers 14 residues. Germline CDR1 reads MDHEN; CDR2 reads SYDVKM. The V gene lost 5 bases and the J gene lost 10 bases, with 21 bases spanning the gap. CDR3 sequence reads: CASSGTGIGPPQYF. CDR3 nucleotide sequence: TGTGCCAGCAGTGGCACAGGTATTGGGCCACCCCAGTACTTC.

The rearrangement uses TRBV28 and TRBJ2-1, with D tentatively TRBD2 (6 bases). Germline values: CDR1 MDHEN, CDR2 SYDVKM. The CDR3 has 14 amino acids. V dropped 4 bases and J dropped 16 bases, with 23 bases sitting between them. The CDR3 reads CASSSTTPRDSIFF. The CDR3 DNA is TGTGCCAGCAGTTCCACTACTCCCCGGGACTCAATTTTCTTC.

This clonotype occurred a few times. The chain carries TRBV6-1 and TRBJ2-2; 11 bases match TRBD2. V shed 5 bases and J 4 bases; nucleotides not matched to a gene: 3. Germline V gives CDR1 MNHNS, CDR2 SASEGT. The CDR3 is 15 residues long. The CDR3: CASSSTSGSTGELFF. DNA of the CDR3: TGTGCCAGCAGTAGTACTAGCGGGAGCACCGGGGAGCTGTTTTTT.

This clonotype was found a few times. The chain recombines TRBV7-6 with TRBJ2-3, with unresolved D. The V gene lost 7 bases and the J gene lost 0 bases, with 20 bases spanning the gap. This CDR3 has 17 amino acids. Germline CDR1 is SGHVS and CDR2 is FNYEAQ. Written as DNA, the CDR3 is TGTGCCAGCACCCCGAGAACACGGGTACCTAGCACAGATACGCAGTATTTT. Protein sequence: CASTPRTRVPSTDTQYF.

The gene calls are TRBV29-1 and TRBJ1-4, with 7 bases that match TRBD1. Germline CDR1 SQVTM, CDR2 ANQGSEA. CDR3 length equals 16 residues. V gave up 0 bases and J gave up 7 bases; unmatched junction bases: 11. The CDR3 is CSVEDLRTGEGEKLFF. DNA of the CDR3: TGCAGCGTTGAAGATCTACGTACAGGGGAAGGTGAAAAACTGTTTTTT.

The V call is TRBV7-8, the J call TRBJ2-2, with 9 bases identical to TRBD2. Per the germline V gene, CDR1 is SGHVS and CDR2 is FQNEAQ. With V trimmed by 4 bases and J by 4 bases, 16 bases remained unmatched. CDR3 length: 19 amino acids. In nucleotides, the CDR3 is TGTGCCAGCAGCTCCCCCCTAGGAAGGCTAGCGGGAATCACCGGGGAGCTGTTTTTT. It codes for CASSSPLGRLAGITGELFF.

This clonotype has just a few counts. V usage is TRBV4-1 and J usage is TRBJ1-1, with unresolved D. CDR1 MGHRA and CDR2 YSYEKL come from the germline V gene. The CDR3 is 14 amino acids. Trimming cost V 1 base and J 2 bases, with 8 bases left between them. The CDR3 is CASSQVTDNTEAFF. For the CDR3, the DNA is TGCGCCAGCAGCCAAGTGACGGATAACACTGAAGCTTTCTTT.

The chain links TRBV6-1 to TRBJ2-7; D not certain. Trimming took 0 bases from V and 2 from J, leaving 5 bases between them. Per the germline V gene, CDR1 is MNHNS and CDR2 is SASEGT. The CDR3 is 13 residues long. The CDR3 DNA sequence: TGTGCCAGCAGTGAAGCCTTGACCTACGAGCAGTACTTC. Translating gives CASSEALTYEQYF.

The chain couples TRBV10-3 to TRBJ2-5, with 8 bases fitting TRBD2. CDR3 length: 14 residues. The germline V gene encodes CDR1 ENHRY and CDR2 SYGVKD. With V trimmed by 5 bases and J by 3 bases, 5 bases remained unmatched. The CDR3 DNA is TGTGCCATCAGTTTAGGGACTAGAGAAGAGACCCAGTACTTC. Translating gives CAISLGTREETQYF.

This chain connects TRBV2 to TRBJ1-1; 9 positions match TRBD1. CDR1 and CDR2 from the germline V gene are SNHLY and FYNNEI. The length of the CDR3 is 14 residues. With 4 bases clipped from V and 11 bases from J, the junction kept 11 bases outside the gene matches. The CDR3 is CASSVRDRVSNAFF. CDR3 DNA: TGTGCCAGCAGTGTCCGGGACAGGGTTTCGAATGCTTTCTTT.

This clonotype has ten or more counts. The CDR3 region is CASSPQDLGMNTEAFF. The DNA for the CDR3 is TGTGCCAGCAGCCCCCAGGACCTGGGTATGAACACTGAAGCTTTCTTT. V and J are TRBV7-2 and TRBJ1-1; D gene ambiguous. Germline values: CDR1 SGHTA, CDR2 FQGNSA. V lost 5 bases to trimming and J lost 0 bases, with 16 bases between them. The CDR3 totals 16 residues.

This rearrangement joins TRBV7-3 to TRBJ2-3, with a weak D call TRBD1 (6 bases). Germline loops: CDR1 SGHTA, CDR2 FQGTGA. The CDR3 contains 13 residues. The V end was cut by 5 bases, the J end by 2 bases, with 8 bases between. CDR3 bases: TGTGCCAGCAGCCGGGACAACACAGATACGCAGTATTTT. Its protein is CASSRDNTDTQYF. The full variable domain, rest sourced from reference TRBV7-3 and TRBJ2-3, is GAGVSQTPSNKVTEKGKYVELRCDPISGHTALYWYRQSLGQGPEFLIYFQGTGAADDSGLPNDRFFAVRPEGSVSTLKIQRTERGDSAVYLCASSRDNTDTQYFGPGTRLTVL.

This clonotype was counted between two and nine times. The V and J genes are TRBV4-1 and TRBJ2-2; D is undetermined. The germline CDR1 and CDR2 sequences are MGHRA and YSYEKL. The CDR3 has 12 amino acids. Between the trimmed V and J ends, which lost 0 bases and 7 bases, there was a span of 3 bases. The DNA for the CDR3 is TGCGCCAGCAGCCAAGAGATCGGGGAGCTGTTTTTT. Translated: CASSQEIGELFF.

CDR3 DNA sequence: TGTGCCAGCAGCTTGGACCACGGGACAGGCCAAGAGACCCAGTACTTC. Translation: CASSLDHGTGQETQYF. This chain uses TRBV11-2 with TRBJ2-5, with 8 positions matching TRBD1. The length of the CDR3 is 16 residues. V shed 3 bases and J 1 base; nucleotides not matched to a gene: 7. CDR1 SGHAT and CDR2 FQNNGV come from the germline V gene.

The rearrangement uses TRBV7-2 and TRBJ2-7, with 7 bases lining up with TRBD1. The CDR3 spans 15 residues. V was clipped by 3 bases and J by 0 bases; unmatched bases: 5. From germline, CDR1 is SGHTA and CDR2 FQGNSA. The CDR3 protein is CASSFTGAFSYEQYF. The CDR3 coding sequence is TGTGCCAGCAGCTTCACAGGGGCCTTCTCCTACGAGCAGTACTTC. Based on the CDR3 plus reference TRBV7-2 and TRBJ2-7, the full variable domain is GAGVSQSPSNKVTEKGKDVELRCDPISGHTALYWYRQSLGQGLEFLIYFQGNSAPDKSGLPSDRFSAERTGGSVSTLTIQRTQQEDSAVYLCASSFTGAFSYEQYFGPGTRLTVT.

The chain carries TRBV7-4 and TRBJ2-5, with D possibly being TRBD1 (6 bases). CDR3 length: 16 residues. Looked up from germline, CDR1 is SGHVT and CDR2 is SQSDAQ. Deletions cut 5 bases from V and 1 base from J, with 17 bases between. In DNA, the CDR3 is TGTGCCAGCAGCCCCCGACAGGCAACACCCCAAGAGACCCAGTACTTC. Translated, it gives CASSPRQATPQETQYF. The variable domain in full, completed from reference TRBV7-4 and TRBJ2-5, reads GAGVSQSPRYKVAKRGRDVALRCDSISGHVTLYWYRQTLGQGSEVLTYSQSDAQRDKSGRPSGRFSAERPERSVSTLKIQRTEQGDSAVYLCASSPRQATPQETQYFGPGTRLLVL.

This clonotype was picked up many times. The rearrangement links TRBV7-2 to TRBJ2-1; weak D call: TRBD2 (6 bases). The CDR3 runs to 17 residues. Trimming shortened V by 5 bases and J by 5 bases, and 22 bases separated the two germline ends. CDR1 and CDR2 from the germline V gene are SGHTA and FQGNSA. CDR3 coding DNA: TGTGCCAGCAGCCCAGGGTTAGGGCGGGGTCTCGACAATGAGCAGTTCTTC. It encodes CASSPGLGRGLDNEQFF.

This clonotype was observed a handful of times. V is TRBV7-4 and J is TRBJ1-1; no firm D call. From germline, CDR1 is SGHVT and CDR2 SQSDAQ. Trimming took off 5 bases at V and 4 bases at J, with 20 bases between the two ends. The CDR3 runs to 16 residues. The CDR3 loop reads CASSLSTNPASTEAFF. As DNA, the CDR3 is TGTGCCAGCAGCCTATCGACAAACCCGGCGAGCACTGAAGCTTTCTTT.

The chain joins TRBV6-5 to TRBJ1-4; D is undetermined. V lost 5 bases and J lost 7, with 8 bases in between. The CDR3 extends over 12 amino acids. Germline CDR1 MNHEY, CDR2 SVGAGI. CDR3 amino acids: CASSVSGEKLFF. The CDR3 region has the DNA TGTGCCAGCAGTGTAAGCGGTGAAAAACTGTTTTTT.

This clonotype occurred once. The V and J genes are TRBV7-6 and TRBJ2-3; 7 nucleotides align to TRBD2. Germline V gene lookup returns CDR1 SGHVS and CDR2 FNYEAQ. There are 17 residues in the CDR3. With V trimmed by 0 bases and J by 1 base, 7 bases remained unmatched. CDR3 sequence: CASSLAALAAGTDTQYF. The DNA for the CDR3 is TGTGCCAGCAGCTTAGCCGCGCTAGCGGCGGGCACAGATACGCAGTATTTT.

Within the sample, this clonotype is medium-sized. This chain links TRBV7-9 with TRBJ2-7, with TRBD1 identical over 8 bases. V lost 5 bases, J lost 3 bases, and 6 bases stayed unmatched. The CDR3 is 14 residues long. CDR1 and CDR2 (germline): SEHNR, FQNEAQ (reference sequence). The CDR3 DNA follows: TGTGCCAGCAGCCACCGGGACAGGAACTACGAGCAGTACTTC. It yields the protein CASSHRDRNYEQYF.

The chain carries TRBV27 and TRBJ1-6; D is ambiguous. CDR3 size: 14 residues. The germline gives CDR1 MNHEY, CDR2 SMNVEV (reference sequence). Between the trimmed V and J ends, which lost 4 bases and 9 bases, there was a span of 13 bases. CDR3 DNA: TGTGCCAGCAGTTATGCCCGGGTTAGTTCACCCCTCCACTTT. It codes for CASSYARVSSPLHF.

This clonotype was found many times. The DNA of the CDR3 is TGTGCCAGCAGTCCCGGGACAGGGGGCACTGAAGCTTTCTTT. Translation: CASSPGTGGTEAFF. The rearrangement links TRBV27 to TRBJ1-1, with TRBD1 matching over 11 bases. CDR3 length: 14 residues. Germline values: CDR1 MNHEY, CDR2 SMNVEV (reference sequence). The V and J ends lost 5 bases and 4 bases, in that order; junction bases with no gene match: 3.

This clonotype was picked up many times. V usage is TRBV7-9 and J usage is TRBJ2-5; possible D gene TRBD2, 5 bases. Per germline, CDR1 SEHNR and CDR2 FQNEAQ (reference sequence). The CDR3 is 16 residues long. The V gene lost 5 bases and the J gene lost 0 bases, with 16 bases spanning the gap. The CDR3 here is CASSLQTSGYQETQYF. DNA for the CDR3: TGTGCCAGCAGCCTTCAGACTTCGGGGTACCAAGAGACCCAGTACTTC.

This clonotype was seen a few times. V and J are TRBV20-1 and TRBJ2-3; weak D call: TRBD2 (6 bases). The CDR3 is 15 amino acids. Trimming stripped 3 bases from V and 1 base from J, with 14 bases between. Per germline, CDR1 DFQATT and CDR2 SNEGSKA (reference sequence). The CDR3 is CSARTGRGGTDTQYF. The CDR3 nucleotides read TGCAGTGCTAGGACTGGGCGGGGAGGCACAGATACGCAGTATTTT.

The V call is TRBV7-6, the J call TRBJ2-1, with a tentative D call TRBD1 (5 bases). Germline CDR1 SGHVS, CDR2 FNYEAQ. The germline V and J ends were trimmed by 0 bases and 5 bases, with 14 bases remaining between them. The length of the CDR3 is 16 residues. For the CDR3, the DNA is TGTGCCAGCAGCTTAGCCCAGACAGAGACCCACAATGAGCAGTTCTTC. Protein product: CASSLAQTETHNEQFF.

In its sample, this clonotype was seen a few times. The chain has TRBV7-6 and TRBJ2-6; no clear D. Trimming took 5 bases from V and 0 from J, leaving 11 bases between them. CDR3 length equals 16 residues. CDR1 is SGHVS and CDR2 is FNYEAQ in the germline V gene. CDR3 DNA: TGTGCCAGCAGCGCCAAACCGAGCTCTGGGGCCAACGTCCTGACTTTC. Translated: CASSAKPSSGANVLTF.

J is TRBJ2-2 and V is TRBV7-6, with a weak D call TRBD2 (5 bases). Trimming took off 0 bases at V and 6 bases at J, with 11 bases between the two ends. CDR1 and CDR2 (germline): SGHVS, FNYEAQ. The CDR3 spans 15 residues. The DNA for the CDR3 is TGTGCCAGCAGCTTAGCTCCTAGCAGATCCGGGGAGCTGTTTTTT. Encoded protein: CASSLAPSRSGELFF.

This clonotype was observed a handful of times. The V and J genes are TRBV12-3 or TRBV12-4 and TRBJ2-3; 10 bases are a match to TRBD2. V was clipped by 6 bases and J by 3 bases; unmatched bases: 12. The CDR3 consists of 17 residues. CDR3 coding DNA: TGTGCCAGCAGCCTCCCCCTAGCGGGGGCGACAACAGATACGCAGTATTTT. It is translated as CASSLPLAGATTDTQYF.

This clonotype was detected ten times or more. This rearrangement joins TRBV6-1 to TRBJ2-7; the D is unclear. The CDR3 spans 12 residues. V gave up 3 bases and J gave up 2 bases, with 5 bases separating them. Germline loops: CDR1 MNHNS, CDR2 SASEGT. CDR3 protein: CASSDSPYEQYF. As DNA, the CDR3 is TGTGCCAGCAGTGACAGCCCCTACGAGCAGTACTTC.